A single sample is the source of the 10 T cell receptor beta chains below, sequenced in a study of breast tumors, draining lymph nodes, adjacent tissues. Each CDR3 protein is one row after TCRdb ran MiXCR on the multiplex PCR reads. The repertoire holds roughly 100,000 distinct CDR3 sequences, with around 30% as singletons. Samples came from axillary lymph nodes draining the breast cancer. Sequences were obtained from axillary lymph node tissue. The receptors were sampled from a female donor with breast cancer. Some clones in this sample may be carry-over from other donors' samples.

At least ten counts were recorded for this clonotype. The chain combines TRBV9 with TRBJ2-3; D may be TRBD2 (5 bases). Germline V gene sequence: CDR1 SGDLS, CDR2 YYNGEE. V was cut by 0 bases and J by 1 base, with 12 bases left in between. This CDR3 spans 16 amino acids. The CDR3 region is CASSVESSTRTDTQYF. DNA of the CDR3: TGTGCCAGCAGCGTAGAGTCTAGCACTCGCACAGATACGCAGTATTTT. Using reference TRBV9 and TRBJ2-3 for the parts outside the CDR3, the full variable domain is DSGVTQTPKHLITATGQRVTLRCSPRSGDLSVYWYQQSLDQGLQFLIQYYNGEERAKGNILERFSAQQFPDLHSELNLSSLELGDSALYFCASSVESSTRTDTQYFGPGTRLTVL.

This clonotype has at least ten counts. The J gene is TRBJ2-1, the V gene TRBV19; 11 bases are shared with TRBD1. Germline loops: CDR1 LNHDA, CDR2 SQIVND (reference sequence). The CDR3 loop spans 17 amino acids. The trim removed 4 bases at V and 9 bases at J, leaving 14 bases unmatched. This CDR3 reads CASSTPGTGGSRSEQFF. In DNA form, the CDR3 reads TGTGCCAGTAGTACCCCCGGGACAGGGGGATCGAGGAGTGAGCAGTTCTTC. Filled out from reference TRBV19 and TRBJ2-1, the complete variable domain reads DGGITQSPKYLFRKEGQNVTLSCEQNLNHDAMYWYRQDPGQGLRLIYYSQIVNDFQKGDIAEGYSVSREKKESFPLTVTSAQKNPTAFYLCASSTPGTGGSRSEQFFGPGTRLTVL.

This clonotype was counted between two and nine times. This may arise from a read error, as a much more abundant clone is one base away. The chain combines TRBV6-1 with TRBJ2-7, with D tentatively TRBD1 (5 bases). V was shortened by 6 bases and J by 4 bases, with 10 bases between the two germline ends. Per germline, CDR1 MNHNS and CDR2 SASEGT. The CDR3 covers 12 residues. DNA of the CDR3: TGTGCCAGCAGCCCAGGGATATACGAGCAGTACTTC. It encodes CASSPGIYEQYF.

As for this clonotype: The CDR3 does not end in the conserved phenylalanine or tryptophan, so this is likely a read error. No DNA is shown, since the ends of the CDR3 on it are uncertain; the CDR3 is the one TCRdb lists. The V and J genes are TRBV19 and TRBJ1-4; whether TRBD1, the table's D call, matches the DNA was not checked. The CDR3 has 10 residues if both end residues are counted. Germline assignment: CDR1 LNHDA and CDR2 SQIVND (reference sequence). CDR3 protein: CASSEWGQGL.

This clonotype was observed a handful of times. This sequence joins TRBV6-4 and TRBJ2-7; D unresolved. The CDR3 sequence is 11 residues long. Germline CDR1 reads MRHNA; CDR2 reads SNTAGT. V was cut by 0 bases and J by 6 bases, with 3 bases left in between. DNA for the CDR3: TGTGCCAGCAGTGACTCTCTCGAGCAGTACTTC. Amino acids: CASSDSLEQYF.

Many counts were recorded for this clonotype. The chain employs TRBV10-2 and TRBJ2-1; D is perhaps TRBD2 (5 bases). Per the germline V gene, CDR1 is WSHSY and CDR2 is SAAADI. V was shortened by 4 bases and J by 5 bases, with 18 bases between the two germline ends. This CDR3 is 16 amino acids long. As DNA, the CDR3 is TGCGCCAGCAGTGGGACTGCAGAAGTCTTCAACAATGAGCAGTTCTTC. Translated, it gives CASSGTAEVFNNEQFF.

This clonotype was recorded at least ten times. The rearrangement links TRBV3-1 to TRBJ2-7; 10 bases match TRBD2. This CDR3 contains 13 residues. The trim removed 5 bases at V and 6 bases at J, leaving 4 bases unmatched. Germline values: CDR1 LGHDT, CDR2 YNNKEL (reference sequence). In DNA form, the CDR3 reads TGTGCCAGCAGCGCTCTAGCGGGAGCCGAGCAGTACTTC. Amino acids: CASSALAGAEQYF.

V and J are TRBV27 and TRBJ2-1; D is possibly TRBD2 (6 bases). Trimming stripped 6 bases from V and 7 bases from J, with 10 bases between. CDR1 is MNHEY and CDR2 is SMNVEV in the germline V gene (reference sequence). The CDR3 has 12 residues. The CDR3 DNA follows: TGTGCCAGCAGCACGGGAGTTAATGAGCAGTTCTTC. Protein product: CASSTGVNEQFF.

V and J are TRBV6-1 and TRBJ2-2; possibly TRBD2 for D (6 bases). This CDR3 is built from 15 residues. The V gene's germline CDR1 is MNHNS and CDR2 SASEGT. Trimming took 4 bases from V and 3 from J, leaving 12 bases between them. The CDR3 nucleotides are TGTGCCAGCAGTGTCGCAGGGACTTACACCGGGGAGCTGTTTTTT. It encodes CASSVAGTYTGELFF.

The chain employs TRBV25-1 and TRBJ2-7, with D possibly matching TRBD1 (6 bases). Germline CDR1 and CDR2: MGHDK and SYGVNS. The CDR3 covers 11 residues. CDR3 nucleotides: TGTGCTAGAGACAGGACTTACGAGCAGTACTTC. It codes for CARDRTYEQYF.